This T cell receptor (beta chain) came from a study of CD8 T cells in Susac syndrome. With 2 bases removed from V and 7 bases from J, the gap between germline ends came to 12 bases. The germline CDR1 and CDR2 sequences are SGHTS and YDEGEE. This CDR3 contains 14 residues. This clonotype was seen a single time. Reverse transcription of roughly 0.45 to 1 ug RNA was performed with random hexamers. Multiplex immunoSEQ PCR targeted 54 Vbeta and 13 Jbeta TCR beta segments. Each CDR3 protein gets one entry after TCRdb re-called the immunoSEQ multiplex PCR reads with MiXCR. The profile shows about 210,000 distinct CDR3 sequences, approximately 95% of them singletons.

The sample comprised CD4+ T cells from PBMCs. The chain couples TRBV5-8 to TRBJ1-4; D is ambiguous. The TCR originated in a human donor with multiple sclerosis. The CDR3, as DNA: TGTGCCAGCAGCTTCTCGGGCAGCGGTGAAAAACTGTTTTTT. This translates into CASSFSGSGEKLFF.